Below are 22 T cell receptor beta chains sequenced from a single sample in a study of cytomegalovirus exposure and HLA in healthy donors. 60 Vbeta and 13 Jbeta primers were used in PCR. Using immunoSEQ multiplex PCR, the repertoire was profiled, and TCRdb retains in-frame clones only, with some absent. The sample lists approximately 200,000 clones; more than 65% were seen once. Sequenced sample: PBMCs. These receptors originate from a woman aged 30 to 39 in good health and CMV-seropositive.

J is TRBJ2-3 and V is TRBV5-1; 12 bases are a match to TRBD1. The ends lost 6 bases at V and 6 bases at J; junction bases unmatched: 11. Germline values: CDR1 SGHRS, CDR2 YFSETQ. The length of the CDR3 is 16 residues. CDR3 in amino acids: CASTKGQGALRDTQYF. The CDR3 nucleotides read TGCGCCAGCACCAAGGGACAGGGGGCGCTTAGGGATACGCAGTATTTT.

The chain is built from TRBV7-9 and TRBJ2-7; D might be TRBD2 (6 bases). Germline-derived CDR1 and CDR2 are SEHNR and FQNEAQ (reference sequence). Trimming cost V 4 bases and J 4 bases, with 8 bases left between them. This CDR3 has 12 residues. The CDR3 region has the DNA TGTGCCAGCAGCTCCGGGACTTACGAGCAGTACTTC. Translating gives CASSSGTYEQYF.

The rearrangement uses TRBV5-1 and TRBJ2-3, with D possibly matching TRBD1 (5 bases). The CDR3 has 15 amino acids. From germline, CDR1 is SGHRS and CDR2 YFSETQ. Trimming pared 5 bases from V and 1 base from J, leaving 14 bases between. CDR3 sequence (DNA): TGCGCCAGCAGTCCCCAGGCAGGGCGCACAGATACGCAGTATTTT. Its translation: CASSPQAGRTDTQYF.

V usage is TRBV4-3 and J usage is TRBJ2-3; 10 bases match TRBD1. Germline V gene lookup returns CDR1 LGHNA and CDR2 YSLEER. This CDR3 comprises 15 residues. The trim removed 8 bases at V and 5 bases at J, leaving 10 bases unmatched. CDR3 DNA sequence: TGCGCCAGCGCTGTGGGGGACAGGGGAAAAGATACGCAGTATTTT. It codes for CASAVGDRGKDTQYF.

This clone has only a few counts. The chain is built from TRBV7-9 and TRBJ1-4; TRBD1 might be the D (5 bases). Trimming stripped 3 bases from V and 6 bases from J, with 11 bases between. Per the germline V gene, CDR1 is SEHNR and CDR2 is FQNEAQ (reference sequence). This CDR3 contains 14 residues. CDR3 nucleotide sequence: TGTGCCAGCAGCTTGACGGGGGTAGATGAAAAACTGTTTTTT. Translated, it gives CASSLTGVDEKLFF.

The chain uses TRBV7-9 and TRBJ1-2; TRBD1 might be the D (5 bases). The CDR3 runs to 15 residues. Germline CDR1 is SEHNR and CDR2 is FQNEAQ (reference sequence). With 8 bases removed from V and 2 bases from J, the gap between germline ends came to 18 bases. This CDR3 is CASWLSVTDNYGYTF. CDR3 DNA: TGTGCCAGCTGGTTATCCGTGACAGACAACTATGGCTACACCTTC.

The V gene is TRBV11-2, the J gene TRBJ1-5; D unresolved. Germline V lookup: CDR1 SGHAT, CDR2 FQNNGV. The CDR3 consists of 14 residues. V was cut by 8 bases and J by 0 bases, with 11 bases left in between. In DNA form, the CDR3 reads TGTGCCAGCGCCCCCACAGATAGCAATCAGCCCCAGCATTTT. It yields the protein CASAPTDSNQPQHF.

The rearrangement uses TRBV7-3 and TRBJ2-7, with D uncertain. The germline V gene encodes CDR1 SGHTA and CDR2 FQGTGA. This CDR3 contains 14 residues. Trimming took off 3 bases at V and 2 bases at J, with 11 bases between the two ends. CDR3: CASSLGVGTYEQYF. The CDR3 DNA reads TGTGCCAGCAGCTTGGGCGTCGGAACCTACGAGCAGTACTTC. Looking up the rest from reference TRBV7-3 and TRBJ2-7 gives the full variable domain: GAGVSQTPSNKVTEKGKYVELRCDPISGHTALYWYRQSLGQGPEFLIYFQGTGAADDSGLPNDRFFAVRPEGSVSTLKIQRTERGDSAVYLCASSLGVGTYEQYFGPGTRLTVT.

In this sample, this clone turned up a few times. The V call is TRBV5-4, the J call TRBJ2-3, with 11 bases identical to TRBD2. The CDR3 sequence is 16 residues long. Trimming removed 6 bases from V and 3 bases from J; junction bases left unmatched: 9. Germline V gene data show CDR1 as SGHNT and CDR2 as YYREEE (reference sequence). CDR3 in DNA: TGTGCCAGCAAACTAGGGACTAGCGGTTTGACAGATACGCAGTATTTT. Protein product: CASKLGTSGLTDTQYF.

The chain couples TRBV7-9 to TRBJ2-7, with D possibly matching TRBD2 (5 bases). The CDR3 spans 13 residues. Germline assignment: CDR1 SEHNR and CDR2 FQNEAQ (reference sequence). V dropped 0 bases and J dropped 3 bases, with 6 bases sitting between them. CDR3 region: CASSLALVYEQYF. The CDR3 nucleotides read TGTGCCAGCAGCTTAGCACTAGTCTACGAGCAGTACTTC.

DNA of the CDR3: TGTGCCAGCAGCCAGACAGGGGTCGGAAACACCATATATTTT. Translating it yields CASSQTGVGNTIYF. This chain uses TRBV2 with TRBJ1-3, with TRBD1 matching 8 bases. The CDR3 loop spans 14 amino acids. J gave up 4 bases and V 6 bases, and 5 bases lay outside the gene matches. Germline values: CDR1 SNHLY, CDR2 FYNNEI. Combining the CDR3 with reference TRBV2 and TRBJ1-3 gives the whole variable domain EPEVTQTPSHQVTQMGQEVILRCVPISNHLYFYWYRQILGQKVEFLVSFYNNEISEKSEIFDDQFSVERPDGSNFTLKIRSTKLEDSAMYFCASSQTGVGNTIYFGEGSWLTVV.

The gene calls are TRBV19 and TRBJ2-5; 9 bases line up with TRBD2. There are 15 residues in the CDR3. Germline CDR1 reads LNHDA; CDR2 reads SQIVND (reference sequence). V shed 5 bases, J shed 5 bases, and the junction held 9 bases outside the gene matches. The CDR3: CASSPKTSGRETQYF. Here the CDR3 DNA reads TGTGCCAGTAGTCCCAAGACTAGCGGCAGGGAGACCCAGTACTTC.

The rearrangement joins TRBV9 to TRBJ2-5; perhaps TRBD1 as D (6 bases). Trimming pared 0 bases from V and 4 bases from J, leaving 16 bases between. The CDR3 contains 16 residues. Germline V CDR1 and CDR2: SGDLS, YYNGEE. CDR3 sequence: CASSVAWRTEGETQYF. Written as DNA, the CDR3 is TGTGCCAGCAGCGTAGCTTGGCGGACAGAGGGAGAGACCCAGTACTTC.

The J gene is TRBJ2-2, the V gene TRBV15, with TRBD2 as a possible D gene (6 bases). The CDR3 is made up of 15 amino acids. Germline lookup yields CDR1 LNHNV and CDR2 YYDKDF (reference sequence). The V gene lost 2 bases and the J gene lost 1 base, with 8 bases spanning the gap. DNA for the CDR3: TGTGCCACCAGCAGACTAGCGTTGAACACCGGGGAGCTGTTTTTT. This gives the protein CATSRLALNTGELFF.

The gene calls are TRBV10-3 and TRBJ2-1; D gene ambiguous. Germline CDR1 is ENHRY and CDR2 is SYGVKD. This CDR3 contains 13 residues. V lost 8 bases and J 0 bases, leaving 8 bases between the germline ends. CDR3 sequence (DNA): TGTGCCATCCGCGAGAGCTCCTACAATGAGCAGTTCTTC. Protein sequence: CAIRESSYNEQFF.

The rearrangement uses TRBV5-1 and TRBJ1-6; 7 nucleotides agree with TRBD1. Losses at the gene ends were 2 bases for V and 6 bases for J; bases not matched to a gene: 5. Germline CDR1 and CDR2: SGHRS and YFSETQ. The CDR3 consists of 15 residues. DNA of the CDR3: TGCGCCAGCAGCTTCAGACAGGGAGTTAATTCACCCCTCCACTTT. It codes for CASSFRQGVNSPLHF.

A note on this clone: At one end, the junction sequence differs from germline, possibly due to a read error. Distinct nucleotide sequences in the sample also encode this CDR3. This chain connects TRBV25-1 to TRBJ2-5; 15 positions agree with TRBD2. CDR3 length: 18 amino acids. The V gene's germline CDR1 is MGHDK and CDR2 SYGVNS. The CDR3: CASSAGGLAGGYFETQYF. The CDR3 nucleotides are TGCGCCAGCAGTGCCGGGGGACTAGCGGGAGGTTACTTTGAGACCCAGTACTTC.

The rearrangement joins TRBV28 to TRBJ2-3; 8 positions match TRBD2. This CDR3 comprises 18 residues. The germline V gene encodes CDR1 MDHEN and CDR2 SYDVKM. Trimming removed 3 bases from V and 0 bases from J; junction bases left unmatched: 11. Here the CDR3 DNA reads TGTGCCAGCAGTTTCACGGGGACTAGGGGCCCTAGCACAGATACGCAGTATTTT. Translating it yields CASSFTGTRGPSTDTQYF.

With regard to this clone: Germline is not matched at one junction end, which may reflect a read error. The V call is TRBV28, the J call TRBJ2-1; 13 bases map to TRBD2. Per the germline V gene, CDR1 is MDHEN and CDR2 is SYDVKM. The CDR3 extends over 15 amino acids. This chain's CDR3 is CASSPTGLAGVEPFF. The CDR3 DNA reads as TGTGCCAGCAGTCCAACAGGACTAGCGGGAGTGGAGCCGTTCTTC. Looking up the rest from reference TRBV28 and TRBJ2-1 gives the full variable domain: DVKVTQSSRYLVKRTGEKVFLECVQDMDHENMFWYRQDPGLGLRLIYFSYDVKMKEKGDIPEGYSVSREKKERFSLILESASTNQTSMYLCASSPTGLAGVEPFFGPGTRLTVL.

This CDR3 is CASSPIGQTYEQYF. The CDR3 DNA sequence: TGTGCCAGCAGCCCCATAGGACAGACCTACGAGCAGTACTTC. The J gene is TRBJ2-7, the V gene TRBV7-2; a possible D gene is TRBD1 (6 bases). CDR1 and CDR2 (germline): SGHTA, FQGNSA. This CDR3 contains 14 residues. Trimming pared 5 bases from V and 2 bases from J, leaving 13 bases between. The whole variable domain, filled in from reference TRBV7-2 and TRBJ2-7, reads GAGVSQSPSNKVTEKGKDVELRCDPISGHTALYWYRQSLGQGLEFLIYFQGNSAPDKSGLPSDRFSAERTGGSVSTLTIQRTQQEDSAVYLCASSPIGQTYEQYFGPGTRLTVT.

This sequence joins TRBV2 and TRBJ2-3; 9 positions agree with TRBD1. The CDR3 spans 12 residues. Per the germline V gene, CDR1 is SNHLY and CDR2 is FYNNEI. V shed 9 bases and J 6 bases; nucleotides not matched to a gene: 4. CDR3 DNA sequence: TGTGCCAGTGGACAGGGGAGGGATACGCAGTATTTT. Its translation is CASGQGRDTQYF.

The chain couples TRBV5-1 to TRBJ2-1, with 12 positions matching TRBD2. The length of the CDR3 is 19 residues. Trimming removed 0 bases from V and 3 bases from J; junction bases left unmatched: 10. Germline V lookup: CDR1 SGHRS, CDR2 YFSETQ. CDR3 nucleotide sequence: TGCGCCAGCAGCTTGGAAGGACTAGCGGGGCCCACGGTCTACAATGAGCAGTTCTTC. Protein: CASSLEGLAGPTVYNEQFF. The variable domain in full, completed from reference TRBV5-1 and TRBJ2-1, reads KAGVTQTPRYLIKTRGQQVTLSCSPISGHRSVSWYQQTPGQGLQFLFEYFSETQRNKGNFPGRFSGRQFSNSRSEMNVSTLELGDSALYLCASSLEGLAGPTVYNEQFFGPGTRLTVL.